This T cell receptor beta chain was sequenced in a study of regulatory T cells in long-lasting Graves disease. General observations from the study: The persistent group shared around 2,700 public clonotypes, more than the approximately 970 shared by new patients.

In regard to this clonotype: Its cognate antigen is unknown.

The TCR beta library used iRepertoire HTBI primers with Arm-PCR amplification of CDR3. TCRdb reprocessed the multiplex PCR reads via MiXCR and lists one record per CDR3 protein. The sample lists roughly 450,000 distinct CDR3 sequences, about a quarter occurring once. Regarding time point: persistent/refractory GD, antithyroid drugs over 5 years with positive TRAb. Extracted RNA from PBMCs served as the source of the TCR library. The clonotype was recovered from a female donor with Graves disease. The specimen comprised peripheral blood mononuclear cells (PBMCs), sampled when the disease was refractory, from a patient treated with antithyroid drugs.

For the CDR3, the DNA is TGCGCCAGCAGCCGGAGCGGGTCGCGGGAAGAGCAGTACTTC. It yields the protein CASSRSGSREEQYF. This rearrangement joins TRBV5-1 to TRBJ2-7; possible D gene TRBD2, 6 bases. CDR1 SGHRS and CDR2 YFSETQ come from the germline V gene. The CDR3 runs 14 residues. V lost 4 bases, J lost 7 bases, and 18 bases lay in between.